Here is one T cell receptor beta chain with its context. The data originate from a study of blood T cell repertoires in COVID-19. TCRdb's table, derived via immunoSEQ multiplex PCR, lists solely in-frame clones and lacks some. The data show 300,000 to 400,000 clones, roughly 86% seen once. The CDR3 contains 16 residues. Trimming removed 1 base at V and 7 bases at J, with 17 bases between. Germline values: CDR1 SGHTA, CDR2 FQGTGA. This rearrangement joins TRBV7-3 to TRBJ2-1; D is unresolved. Sequencing input: peripheral blood. The sequence derives from a man under 40 with COVID-19, enrolled during active disease. The CDR3 DNA sequence: TGTGCCAGCAGCTTAAGCTCCCTCGCCGGGTCAAATGAGCAGTTCTTC. It codes for CASSLSSLAGSNEQFF.